Listed below are T cell receptor beta chains from one sample, sequenced in a study of CD8 T cell repertoires and HIV-1 epitope variants. Their antigen targets remain unknown. This table comes from immunoSEQ multiplex PCR, and its TCRdb copy is limited to in-frame clones, with some not included. The sample lists approximately 5,300 clones, 66% seen once, with approximately 45% in the top ten. Sample: cultured CD8+ T cells derived from PBMCs. These receptors came from a male donor with HIV. The CDR3 runs from the conserved cysteine through the conserved F or W. Fields, in order: V gene, J gene, clone size, D gene, CDR3 length, CDR3 DNA, CDR3 protein. A D gene is named only where the DNA matches it firmly. Size values are once, few and many counts, or a class for expanded clones, and some rows have none.

TRBV19	TRBJ1-1	-	TRBD1	12	TGTGCCAGTGACAGGGGAGACACTGAAGCTTTCTTT	CASDRGDTEAFF
TRBV19	TRBJ1-5	few	-	12	TGTGCCACCCAGCAGGGTATACAGCCCCAGCATTTT	CATQQGIQPQHF
TRBV11-2	TRBJ2-3	-	-	13	TGTGCCAGCAGCTTAGCTCCCACAGATACGCAGTATTTT	CASSLAPTDTQYF
TRBV7-9	TRBJ2-1	-	-	14	TGTGCCAGCCTCCAGGGTAGCTCCTACAATGAGCAGTTCTTC	CASLQGSSYNEQFF
TRBV10-1	TRBJ2-1	-	-	13	TGCGCCAGCAGTGAGTCGCCCCGGGACCCAACAATCTTC	CASSESPRDPTIF
TRBV5-6	TRBJ1-6	-	-	13	TGTGCCAGCAGCTTGGGTGCGGTTTCACCCCTCCACTTT	CASSLGAVSPLHF
TRBV4-2	TRBJ1-2	-	TRBD1	14	TGTGCCAGCAGCCCGGGGGACAGTCGTTCTGGCTACGCCTTC	CASSPGDSRSGYAF
TRBV5-4	TRBJ2-3	-	-	12	TGTGCCAGCACCCAACCGGGAGATACGCAGTATTTT	CASTQPGDTQYF
TRBV28	TRBJ2-7	-	-	14	TGTGCCAGCAAAATCATCGAATCGGGCCACGAGCAGTACTTC	CASKIIESGHEQYF
TRBV5-1	TRBJ2-5	once	-	14	TGCGCCAGCAGCGCGGACGGTCGCCAAGAGACCCAGTACTTC	CASSADGRQETQYF
TRBV28	TRBJ1-1	few	-	14	TGTGCCAGCAGACCAGCAGGCATGAACACTGAAGCTTTCTTT	CASRPAGMNTEAFF
TRBV28	TRBJ1-4	-	TRBD1	18	TGTGCCAGCAGTCCCTGGGTGGGACAGGGGGCGTTCGGGGAAAAACTGTTTTTT	CASSPWVGQGAFGEKLFF
TRBV27	TRBJ2-1	-	TRBD2	15	TGTGCCAGCAGTTTAGGGACTAGCGGGGAGAATGAGCAGTTCTTC	CASSLGTSGENEQFF
TRBV11-2	TRBJ2-1	few	TRBD1	15	TGTGCCAGCAGCTTAGTCAGGGGGATTTTAAATGAGCAGTTCTTC	CASSLVRGILNEQFF
TRBV28	TRBJ2-7	-	TRBD2	16	TGTGCCAGCAGTTTATCGGGGCGGGAGTATACTTACGAGCAGTACTTC	CASSLSGREYTYEQYF
TRBV5-4	TRBJ1-1	-	-	13	TGTGCCAGCAGCTTGGCAGGTTACACTGAAGCTTTCTTT	CASSLAGYTEAFF
TRBV7-6	TRBJ1-5	-	TRBD1	17	TGTGCCAGCAGCTCCCGGACAGGGGGCTATGGCAATCAGCCCCAGCATTTT	CASSSRTGGYGNQPQHF
TRBV5-6	TRBJ1-1	-	-	13	TGTGCCAGCAGCTTGCAGTTGAACACTGAAGCTTTCTTT	CASSLQLNTEAFF
TRBV4-2	TRBJ2-2	few	-	18	TGTGCCAGCAGACACCCCAGCGAGACAGGAAGAAGCACCGGGGAGCTGTTTTTT	CASRHPSETGRSTGELFF
TRBV15	TRBJ2-7	-	TRBD1	15	TGTGCCACCAGCGATGGGACAGGTGGCATTGGCGAGCAGTACTTC	CATSDGTGGIGEQYF
TRBV30	TRBJ1-2	medium-sized	TRBD1	13	TGTGCCCCTACAGGGGGGTCCTTCTATGGCTACACCTTC	CAPTGGSFYGYTF
TRBV7-9	TRBJ1-4	-	TRBD1	16	TGTGCCAGCAGCTTACCTTTGACAGGGACGAATGAAAAACTGTTTTTT	CASSLPLTGTNEKLFF
TRBV28	TRBJ2-5	-	-	16	TGTGCCAGCAGCCCCCGCCCCCTGCCAGGCCAAGAGACCCAGTACTTC	CASSPRPLPGQETQYF